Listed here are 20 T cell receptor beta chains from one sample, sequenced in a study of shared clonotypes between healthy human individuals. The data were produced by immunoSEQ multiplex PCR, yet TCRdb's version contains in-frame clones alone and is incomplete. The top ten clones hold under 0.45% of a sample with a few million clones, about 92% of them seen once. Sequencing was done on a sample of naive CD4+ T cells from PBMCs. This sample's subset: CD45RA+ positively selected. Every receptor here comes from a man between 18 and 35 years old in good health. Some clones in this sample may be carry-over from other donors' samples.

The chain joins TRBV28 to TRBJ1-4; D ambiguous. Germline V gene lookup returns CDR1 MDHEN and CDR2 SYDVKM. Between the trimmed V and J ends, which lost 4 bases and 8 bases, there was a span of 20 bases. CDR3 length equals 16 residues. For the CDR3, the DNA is TGTGCCAGCAGTTCCTTTAGCGGACCCGGGGAGGAAAAACTGTTTTTT. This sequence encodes CASSSFSGPGEEKLFF. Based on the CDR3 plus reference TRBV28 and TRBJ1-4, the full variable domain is DVKVTQSSRYLVKRTGEKVFLECVQDMDHENMFWYRQDPGLGLRLIYFSYDVKMKEKGDIPEGYSVSREKKERFSLILESASTNQTSMYLCASSSFSGPGEEKLFFGSGTQLSVL.

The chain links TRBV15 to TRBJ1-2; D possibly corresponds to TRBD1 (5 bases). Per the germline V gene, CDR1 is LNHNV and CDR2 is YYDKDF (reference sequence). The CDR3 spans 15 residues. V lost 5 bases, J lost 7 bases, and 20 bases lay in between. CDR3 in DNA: TGTGCCACCAGCTACCCCAGGGAATTGGACTCTGGCTACACCTTC. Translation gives CATSYPRELDSGYTF.

CDR3 in amino acids: CASSPDRGRFEEQYF. The CDR3 DNA is TGTGCCAGCAGCCCAGACAGGGGGCGCTTTGAAGAGCAGTACTTC. The chain combines TRBV7-9 with TRBJ2-7; 10 nucleotides agree with TRBD1. The CDR3 runs 15 residues. Germline V gene data show CDR1 as SEHNR and CDR2 as FQNEAQ (reference sequence). V lost 5 bases, J lost 7 bases, and 11 bases stayed unmatched.

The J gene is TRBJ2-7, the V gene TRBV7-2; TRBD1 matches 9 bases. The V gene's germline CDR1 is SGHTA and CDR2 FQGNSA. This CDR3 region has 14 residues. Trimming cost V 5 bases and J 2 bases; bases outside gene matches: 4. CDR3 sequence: CASSRNRGPYEQYF. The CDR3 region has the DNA TGTGCCAGCAGCCGTAACAGGGGGCCCTACGAGCAGTACTTC.

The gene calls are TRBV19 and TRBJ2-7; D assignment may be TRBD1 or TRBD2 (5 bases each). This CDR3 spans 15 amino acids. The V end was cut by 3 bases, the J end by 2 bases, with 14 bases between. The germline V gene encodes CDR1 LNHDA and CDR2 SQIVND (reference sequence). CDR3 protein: CASSMGARGAYEQYF. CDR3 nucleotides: TGTGCCAGTAGTATGGGAGCTAGAGGGGCCTACGAGCAGTACTTC.

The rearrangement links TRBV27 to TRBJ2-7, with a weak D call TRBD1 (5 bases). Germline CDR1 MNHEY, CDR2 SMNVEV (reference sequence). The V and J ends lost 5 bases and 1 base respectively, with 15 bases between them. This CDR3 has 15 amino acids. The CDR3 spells CASSQGFGLSYEQYF. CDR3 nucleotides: TGTGCCAGCAGTCAGGGTTTTGGCTTATCCTACGAGCAGTACTTC.

Here the CDR3 reads CASSLGGSLVSYEQYF. DNA for the CDR3: TGCGCCAGCAGCTTGGGGGGTAGTTTAGTCTCCTACGAGCAGTACTTC. This chain joins TRBV5-1 and TRBJ2-7, with D unclear. Trimming left V 0 bases short and J 0 bases short, with 13 bases between. The CDR3 length is 16 residues. Germline V CDR1 and CDR2: SGHRS, YFSETQ. Supplemented by reference TRBV5-1 and TRBJ2-7, the full variable domain reads KAGVTQTPRYLIKTRGQQVTLSCSPISGHRSVSWYQQTPGQGLQFLFEYFSETQRNKGNFPGRFSGRQFSNSRSEMNVSTLELGDSALYLCASSLGGSLVSYEQYFGPGTRLTVT.

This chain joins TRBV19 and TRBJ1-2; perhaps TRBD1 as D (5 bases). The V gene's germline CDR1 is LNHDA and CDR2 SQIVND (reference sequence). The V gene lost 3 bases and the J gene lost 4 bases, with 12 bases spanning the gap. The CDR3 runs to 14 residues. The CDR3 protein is CASSIRQSFYGYTF. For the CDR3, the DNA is TGTGCCAGTAGTATCCGACAGTCTTTCTATGGCTACACCTTC.

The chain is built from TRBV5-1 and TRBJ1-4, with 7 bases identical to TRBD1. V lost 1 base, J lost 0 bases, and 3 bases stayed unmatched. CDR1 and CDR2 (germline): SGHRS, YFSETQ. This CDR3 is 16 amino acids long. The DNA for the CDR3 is TGCGCCAGCAGCTTGACAGGGACAGCAACTAATGAAAAACTGTTTTTT. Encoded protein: CASSLTGTATNEKLFF.

In DNA, the CDR3 is TGTGCCAGCAGCGTTCAGGGGCTTGGAAACACCATATATTTT. Amino acid sequence: CASSVQGLGNTIYF. The chain couples TRBV9 to TRBJ1-3; D is possibly TRBD1 (6 bases). The CDR3 loop spans 14 amino acids. Germline CDR1 is SGDLS and CDR2 is YYNGEE. Deletions cut 2 bases from V and 3 bases from J, with 9 bases between.

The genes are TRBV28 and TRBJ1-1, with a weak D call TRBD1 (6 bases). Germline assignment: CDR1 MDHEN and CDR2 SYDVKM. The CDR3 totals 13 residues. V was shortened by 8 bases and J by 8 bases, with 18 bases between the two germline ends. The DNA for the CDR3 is TGTGCCAGCTCTTCCGGGACAAGAAAAGAAGCTTTCTTT. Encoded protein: CASSSGTRKEAFF.

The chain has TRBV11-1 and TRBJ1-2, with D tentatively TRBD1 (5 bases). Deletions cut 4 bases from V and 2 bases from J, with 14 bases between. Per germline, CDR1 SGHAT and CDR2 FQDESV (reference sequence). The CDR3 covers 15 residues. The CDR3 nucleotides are TGTGCCAGCAGCTCGTTTCGGGGGGGAAACTATGGCTACACCTTC. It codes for CASSSFRGGNYGYTF.

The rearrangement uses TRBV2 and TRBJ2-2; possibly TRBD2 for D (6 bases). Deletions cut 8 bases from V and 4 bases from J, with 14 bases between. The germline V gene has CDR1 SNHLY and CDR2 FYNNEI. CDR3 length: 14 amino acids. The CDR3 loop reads CASRIGTSTGELFF. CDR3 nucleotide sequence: TGTGCCAGCCGAATAGGGACTTCCACCGGGGAGCTGTTTTTT.

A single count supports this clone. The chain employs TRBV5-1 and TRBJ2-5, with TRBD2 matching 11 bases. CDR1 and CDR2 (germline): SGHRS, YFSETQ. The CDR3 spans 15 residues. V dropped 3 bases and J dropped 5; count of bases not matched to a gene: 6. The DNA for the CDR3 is TGCGCCAGCAGCTCGACTAGCGGGAATGGGGAGACCCAGTACTTC. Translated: CASSSTSGNGETQYF.

Here the CDR3 reads CASSLAVRGRGFNQPQHF. CDR3 in DNA: TGTGCCAGCAGCTTAGCGGTCAGGGGGCGAGGGTTCAATCAGCCCCAGCATTTT. The chain is built from TRBV7-8 and TRBJ1-5; 8 bases fit TRBD1. This CDR3 comprises 18 residues. After removal of 0 bases from V and 3 bases from J, the junction contained 10 bases not matched to a gene. Germline loops: CDR1 SGHVS, CDR2 FQNEAQ.

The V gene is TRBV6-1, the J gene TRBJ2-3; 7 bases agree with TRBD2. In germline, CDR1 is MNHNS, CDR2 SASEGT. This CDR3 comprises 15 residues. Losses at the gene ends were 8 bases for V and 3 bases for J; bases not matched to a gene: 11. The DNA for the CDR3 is TGTGCCAGCGTTCTCGGCGCGGGAGTGACAGATACGCAGTATTTT. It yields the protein CASVLGAGVTDTQYF.

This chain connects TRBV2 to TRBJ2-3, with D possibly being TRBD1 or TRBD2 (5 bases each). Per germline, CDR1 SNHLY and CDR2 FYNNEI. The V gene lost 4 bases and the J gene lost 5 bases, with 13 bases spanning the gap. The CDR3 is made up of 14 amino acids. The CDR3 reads CASSAGRSLDTQYF. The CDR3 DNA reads TGTGCCAGCAGTGCGGGACGGTCCCTAGATACGCAGTATTTT. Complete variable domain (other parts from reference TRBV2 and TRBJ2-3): EPEVTQTPSHQVTQMGQEVILRCVPISNHLYFYWYRQILGQKVEFLVSFYNNEISEKSEIFDDQFSVERPDGSNFTLKIRSTKLEDSAMYFCASSAGRSLDTQYFGPGTRLTVL.

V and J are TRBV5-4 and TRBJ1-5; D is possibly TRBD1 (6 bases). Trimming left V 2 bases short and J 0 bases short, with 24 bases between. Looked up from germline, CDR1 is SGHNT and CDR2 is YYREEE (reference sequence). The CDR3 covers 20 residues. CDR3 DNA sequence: TGTGCCAGCAGCTTCCCCCGGAGGGGGGGGCAAAGGGGTAGCAATCAGCCCCAGCATTTT. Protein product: CASSFPRRGGQRGSNQPQHF.

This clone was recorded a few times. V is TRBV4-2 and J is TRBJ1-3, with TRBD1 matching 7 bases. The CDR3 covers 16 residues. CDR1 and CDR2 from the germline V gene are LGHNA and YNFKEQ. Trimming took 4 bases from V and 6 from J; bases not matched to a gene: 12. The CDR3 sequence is CASSRYRGYRENTIYF. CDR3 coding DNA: TGTGCCAGCAGCCGTTACAGGGGATATAGGGAAAACACCATATATTTT.

Written as DNA, the CDR3 is TGTGCCAGCACCCCTTGGGGAAATGAGCAGTTCTTC. Translation: CASTPWGNEQFF. The chain links TRBV6-6 to TRBJ2-1, with D unclear. CDR3 size: 12 residues. Germline V CDR1 and CDR2: MNHNY, SVGAGI (reference sequence). Trimming left V 7 bases short and J 7 bases short, with 11 bases between.